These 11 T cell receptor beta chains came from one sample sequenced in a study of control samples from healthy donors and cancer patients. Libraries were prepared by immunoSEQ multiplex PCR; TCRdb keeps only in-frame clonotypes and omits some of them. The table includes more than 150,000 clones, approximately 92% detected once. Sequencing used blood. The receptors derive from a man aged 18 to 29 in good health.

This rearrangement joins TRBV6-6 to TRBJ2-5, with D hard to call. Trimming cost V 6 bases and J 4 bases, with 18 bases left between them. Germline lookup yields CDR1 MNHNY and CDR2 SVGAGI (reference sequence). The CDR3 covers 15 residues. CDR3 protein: CASRPNIAGLETQYF. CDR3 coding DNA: TGTGCCAGCAGACCCAACATAGCTGGCCTAGAGACCCAGTACTTC.

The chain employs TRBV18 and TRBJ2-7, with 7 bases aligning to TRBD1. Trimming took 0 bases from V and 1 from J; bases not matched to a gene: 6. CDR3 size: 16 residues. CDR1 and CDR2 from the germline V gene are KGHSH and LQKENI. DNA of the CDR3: TGTGCCAGCTCACCACCAACAGGGGAAGGATCCTACGAGCAGTACTTC. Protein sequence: CASSPPTGEGSYEQYF.

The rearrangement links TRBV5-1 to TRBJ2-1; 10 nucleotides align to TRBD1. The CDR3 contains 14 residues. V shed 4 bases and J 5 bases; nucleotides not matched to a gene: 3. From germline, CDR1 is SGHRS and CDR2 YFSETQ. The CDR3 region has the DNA TGCGCCAGCAGCCCGGGACAGGGGAACAATGAGCAGTTCTTC. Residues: CASSPGQGNNEQFF.

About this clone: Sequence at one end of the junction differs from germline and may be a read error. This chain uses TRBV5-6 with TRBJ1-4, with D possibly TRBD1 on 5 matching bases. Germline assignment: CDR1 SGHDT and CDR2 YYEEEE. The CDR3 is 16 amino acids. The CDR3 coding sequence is TGTGCCGGCAGCTTCGGGGCCCTAGCAACTAATGAAAAACTGTTTTTT. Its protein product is CAGSFGALATNEKLFF.

CDR3 protein: CASRGQEIITGELFF. The CDR3 DNA reads as TGTGCCAGCAGGGGACAGGAGATAATCACCGGGGAGCTGTTTTTT. The rearrangement links TRBV2 to TRBJ2-2; 8 positions match TRBD1. The CDR3 totals 15 residues. Losses at the gene ends were 6 bases for V and 4 bases for J; bases not matched to a gene: 7. Germline V gene data show CDR1 as SNHLY and CDR2 as FYNNEI.

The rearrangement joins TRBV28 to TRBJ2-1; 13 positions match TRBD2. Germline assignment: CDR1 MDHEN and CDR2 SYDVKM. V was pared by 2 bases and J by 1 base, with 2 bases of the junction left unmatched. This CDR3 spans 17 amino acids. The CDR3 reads CASSLTSGGVSYNEQFF. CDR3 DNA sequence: TGTGCCAGCAGTTTAACTAGCGGGGGGGTTTCCTACAATGAGCAGTTCTTC.

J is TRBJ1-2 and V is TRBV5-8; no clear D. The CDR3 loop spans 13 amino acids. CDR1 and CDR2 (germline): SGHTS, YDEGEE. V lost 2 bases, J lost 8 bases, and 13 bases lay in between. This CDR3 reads CASSFLGLRGYTF. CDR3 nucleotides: TGTGCCAGCAGCTTCCTGGGTCTACGGGGCTACACCTTC.

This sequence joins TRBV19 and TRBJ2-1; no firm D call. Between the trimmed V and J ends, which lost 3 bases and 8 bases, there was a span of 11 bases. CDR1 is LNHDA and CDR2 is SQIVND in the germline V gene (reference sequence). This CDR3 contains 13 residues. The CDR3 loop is CASSIPPTHEQFF. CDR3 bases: TGTGCCAGTAGTATTCCCCCCACCCATGAGCAGTTCTTC.

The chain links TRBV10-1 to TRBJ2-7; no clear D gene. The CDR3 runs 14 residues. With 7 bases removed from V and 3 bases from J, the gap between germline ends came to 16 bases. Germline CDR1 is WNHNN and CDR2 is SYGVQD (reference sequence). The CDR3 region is CASIQLWSNYEQYF. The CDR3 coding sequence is TGCGCCAGCATTCAACTGTGGAGTAACTACGAGCAGTACTTC.

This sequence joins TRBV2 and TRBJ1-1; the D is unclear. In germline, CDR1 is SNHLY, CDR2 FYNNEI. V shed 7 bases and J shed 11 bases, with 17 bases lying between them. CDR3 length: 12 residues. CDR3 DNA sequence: TGTGCCAGCACCTTCGAGGAGGGATTTGCTTTCTTT. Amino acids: CASTFEEGFAFF.

The CDR3 region has the DNA TGTGCCAGCAGTGAATGGGGGTACAGTAGCAATCAGCCCCAGCATTTT. Residues: CASSEWGYSSNQPQHF. The gene calls are TRBV6-1 and TRBJ1-5; possible D gene TRBD1, 5 bases. CDR3 length equals 16 residues. Germline-derived CDR1 and CDR2 are MNHNS and SASEGT. V was clipped by 2 bases and J by 0 bases, with 11 bases between them.